The 28 T cell receptor beta chains below all came from one sample that was sequenced in a study of cytomegalovirus exposure and HLA in healthy donors. The table came from immunoSEQ multiplex PCR; TCRdb's copy has only in-frame clones and leaves some out. This sample has roughly 120,000 clones, with roughly nine tenths found just once. Sequenced input: PBMCs. The receptors derive from a woman aged 18-29 years in good health and CMV-seronegative.

The chain couples TRBV28 to TRBJ2-1; 14 nucleotides match TRBD2. The CDR3 spans 20 residues. V lost 5 bases to trimming and J lost 8 bases; unmatched junction nucleotides: 20. Germline V gene data show CDR1 as MDHEN and CDR2 as SYDVKM. The CDR3 protein is CASSPHSPSGLAGDIDEQFF. DNA of the CDR3: TGTGCCAGCAGTCCCCATTCCCCCTCGGGACTAGCGGGAGATATAGATGAGCAGTTCTTC.

The CDR3 spells CASSQDWRDTQYF. The CDR3 DNA reads as TGCGCCAGCAGCCAAGATTGGAGAGATACGCAGTATTTT. The rearrangement joins TRBV4-3 to TRBJ2-3, with D unclear. Deletions cut 0 bases from V and 5 bases from J, with 6 bases between. Per germline, CDR1 LGHNA and CDR2 YSLEER. The CDR3 contains 13 residues.

V is TRBV5-1 and J is TRBJ1-1, with a possible D match to TRBD1 (5 bases). Trimming stripped 3 bases from V and 1 base from J, with 10 bases between. The CDR3 has 14 amino acids. The germline V gene encodes CDR1 SGHRS and CDR2 YFSETQ. The CDR3 sequence is CASSSRGENTEAFF. The DNA of the CDR3 is TGCGCCAGCAGCTCCCGGGGGGAGAACACTGAAGCTTTCTTT. The full variable domain, rest sourced from reference TRBV5-1 and TRBJ1-1, is KAGVTQTPRYLIKTRGQQVTLSCSPISGHRSVSWYQQTPGQGLQFLFEYFSETQRNKGNFPGRFSGRQFSNSRSEMNVSTLELGDSALYLCASSSRGENTEAFFGQGTRLTVV.

The chain employs TRBV28 and TRBJ2-7, with 8 nucleotides matching TRBD2. The CDR3 loop spans 15 amino acids. Germline V gene lookup returns CDR1 MDHEN and CDR2 SYDVKM. V lost 5 bases to trimming and J lost 2 bases; unmatched junction nucleotides: 8. CDR3 nucleotide sequence: TGTGCCAGCAGTGTCACCCAGCGGGGGACCTACGAGCAGTACTTC. Translation: CASSVTQRGTYEQYF.

V is TRBV7-9 and J is TRBJ2-4; a possible D gene is TRBD1 (6 bases). Trimming took 5 bases from V and 0 from J, leaving 20 bases between them. The CDR3 spans 18 residues. Germline values: CDR1 SEHNR, CDR2 FQNEAQ (reference sequence). CDR3 amino acids: CASSPGQTSNLAKNIQYF. DNA for the CDR3: TGTGCCAGCAGCCCAGGACAGACCTCAAACCTAGCCAAAAACATTCAGTACTTC.

The chain joins TRBV28 to TRBJ2-2; possibly TRBD1 for D (5 bases). CDR3 length: 14 amino acids. V was pared by 4 bases and J by 2 bases, with 8 bases between. Germline CDR1 MDHEN, CDR2 SYDVKM. CDR3 in amino acids: CASSSWGNTGELFF. CDR3 DNA: TGTGCCAGCAGTTCGTGGGGCAACACCGGGGAGCTGTTTTTT. The whole variable domain, filled in from reference TRBV28 and TRBJ2-2, reads DVKVTQSSRYLVKRTGEKVFLECVQDMDHENMFWYRQDPGLGLRLIYFSYDVKMKEKGDIPEGYSVSREKKERFSLILESASTNQTSMYLCASSSWGNTGELFFGEGSRLTVL.

The J gene is TRBJ2-2, the V gene TRBV9; D is unresolved. The germline V and J ends were trimmed by 3 bases and 5 bases, with 11 bases remaining between them. Germline-derived CDR1 and CDR2 are SGDLS and YYNGEE. The CDR3 runs to 14 residues. The CDR3 reads CASSGHLRTGELFF. CDR3 in DNA: TGTGCCAGCAGCGGGCACTTGCGGACCGGGGAGCTGTTTTTT.

Notes on this clone: Other DNA sequences in this sample translate to the same CDR3. This chain links TRBV5-1 with TRBJ2-5; 8 bases fit TRBD2. V gave up 5 bases and J gave up 5 bases; unmatched junction bases: 5. CDR3 length: 13 residues. Germline CDR1 is SGHRS and CDR2 is YFSETQ. The CDR3 reads CASSSGAGETQYF. CDR3 DNA: TGCGCCAGCAGTAGCGGGGCCGGGGAGACCCAGTACTTC.

This chain joins TRBV9 and TRBJ1-3, with D unclear. The CDR3 runs 15 residues. The germline CDR1 and CDR2 sequences are SGDLS and YYNGEE. Trimming cost V 0 bases and J 2 bases, with 9 bases left between them. In nucleotides, the CDR3 is TGTGCCAGCAGCGTAGTTGGCAGAACTGGAAACACCATATATTTT. It is translated as CASSVVGRTGNTIYF.

The rearrangement links TRBV5-1 to TRBJ2-2; D is possibly TRBD2 (6 bases). V was clipped by 1 base and J by 0 bases, with 10 bases between them. The CDR3 length is 16 residues. CDR1 is SGHRS and CDR2 is YFSETQ in the germline V gene. This chain's CDR3 is CASSLLRLANTGELFF. The CDR3, as DNA: TGCGCCAGCAGCTTGCTTCGACTAGCGAACACCGGGGAGCTGTTTTTT.

V is TRBV7-2 and J is TRBJ2-2, with D unresolved. V was shortened by 3 bases and J by 0 bases, with 5 bases between the two germline ends. The CDR3 has 14 amino acids. The germline gives CDR1 SGHTA, CDR2 FQGNSA. CDR3 DNA: TGTGCCAGCAGCTTCCAGACGAACACCGGGGAGCTGTTTTTT. Translating gives CASSFQTNTGELFF.

The chain employs TRBV5-1 and TRBJ2-1, with D tentatively TRBD1 (6 bases). The CDR3 has 12 residues. V was clipped by 2 bases and J by 10 bases, with 10 bases between them. CDR1 is SGHRS, CDR2 YFSETQ, per germline. For the CDR3, the DNA is TGCGCCAGCAGCTTACAGGGCCGGGAGCAGTTCTTC. Encoded protein: CASSLQGREQFF.

The V gene is TRBV9, the J gene TRBJ2-3; the match to TRBD2 covers 8 bases. CDR1 SGDLS and CDR2 YYNGEE come from the germline V gene. J gave up 6 bases and V 4 bases, and 13 bases lay outside the gene matches. This CDR3 contains 16 residues. The CDR3 protein is CASSPGRVAGVDTQYF. In nucleotides, the CDR3 is TGTGCCAGCAGCCCCGGGAGGGTGGCGGGGGTTGATACGCAGTATTTT.

The rearrangement uses TRBV13 and TRBJ2-1; TRBD1 aligns across 9 bases. Germline V lookup: CDR1 PRHDT, CDR2 FYEKMQ (reference sequence). The CDR3 length is 15 residues. The trim removed 1 base at V and 7 bases at J, leaving 5 bases unmatched. CDR3 nucleotides: TGTGCCAGCAGCTTAGTGGGACAGGGTAGGAATGAGCAGTTCTTC. Amino acid sequence: CASSLVGQGRNEQFF. Full variable domain (missing parts from reference TRBV13 and TRBJ2-1): AAGVIQSPRHLIKEKRETATLKCYPIPRHDTVYWYQQGPGQDPQFLISFYEKMQSDKGSIPDRFSAQQFSDYHSELNMSSLELGDSALYFCASSLVGQGRNEQFFGPGTRLTVL.

The chain recombines TRBV5-4 with TRBJ1-2; 9 bases fit TRBD1. This CDR3 comprises 17 residues. V shed 0 bases, J shed 1 base, and the junction held 7 bases outside the gene matches. CDR1 and CDR2 (germline): SGHNT, YYREEE (reference sequence). CDR3 amino acids: CASSLGYLGQGNYGYTF. For the CDR3, the DNA is TGTGCCAGCAGCTTGGGCTATCTGGGACAGGGTAACTATGGCTACACCTTC.

The V gene is TRBV5-8, the J gene TRBJ2-7; 10 bases are shared with TRBD1. Per the germline V gene, CDR1 is SGHTS and CDR2 is YDEGEE. The length of the CDR3 is 13 residues. With 3 bases clipped from V and 3 bases from J, the junction kept 0 bases outside the gene matches. CDR3 in DNA: TGTGCCAGCAGCTGGGACAGGGGCTACGAGCAGTACTTC. Its translation is CASSWDRGYEQYF.

The J gene is TRBJ1-5, the V gene TRBV28, with 8 bases identical to TRBD1. This CDR3 region has 14 residues. The germline CDR1 and CDR2 sequences are MDHEN and SYDVKM. The trim removed 4 bases at V and 4 bases at J, leaving 3 bases unmatched. DNA for the CDR3: TGTGCCAGCAGTTCACGGACAGGGAATCAGCCCCAGCATTTT. Its protein is CASSSRTGNQPQHF.

The V gene is TRBV10-1, the J gene TRBJ2-3; D may be TRBD1 (5 bases). CDR3 length: 15 amino acids. V lost 6 bases to trimming and J lost 0 bases, with 13 bases between them. In germline, CDR1 is WNHNN, CDR2 SYGVQD (reference sequence). CDR3 sequence: CASSPGPASTDTQYF. The CDR3 bases are TGCGCCAGCAGCCCAGGGCCGGCGAGCACAGATACGCAGTATTTT.

The chain is built from TRBV27 and TRBJ2-1; D remains unclear. The CDR3 length is 17 residues. Germline V gene data show CDR1 as MNHEY and CDR2 as SMNVEV (reference sequence). V lost 6 bases, J lost 0 bases, and 18 bases lay in between. The CDR3 protein is CASSRTAAVSSYNEQFF. In nucleotides, the CDR3 is TGTGCCAGCAGCAGAACCGCCGCGGTGAGCTCCTACAATGAGCAGTTCTTC.

In regard to this clone: Other DNA sequences in the same sample also yield this CDR3. The chain links TRBV6-6 to TRBJ2-7; D remains ambiguous. V was cut by 5 bases and J by 5 bases, with 7 bases left in between. This CDR3 has 11 amino acids. CDR1 and CDR2 from the germline V gene are MNHNY and SVGAGI (reference sequence). The CDR3 sequence is CASSPRDEQYF. The CDR3 nucleotides read TGTGCCAGCAGTCCCCGAGACGAGCAGTACTTC.

A few counts support this clone. This chain joins TRBV6-4 and TRBJ2-1; TRBD2 matches 12 bases. The CDR3 is 15 amino acids. The trim removed 4 bases at V and 5 bases at J, leaving 3 bases unmatched. Germline V gene lookup returns CDR1 MRHNA and CDR2 SNTAGT. The CDR3, as DNA: TGTGCCAGCAGTGCCGGGACTAGCGGGCACAATGAGCAGTTCTTC. Amino acid sequence: CASSAGTSGHNEQFF.

The chain uses TRBV9 and TRBJ2-2, with D perhaps TRBD2 (6 bases). Trimming stripped 4 bases from V and 4 bases from J, with 26 bases between. CDR1 SGDLS and CDR2 YYNGEE come from the germline V gene. This CDR3 comprises 19 residues. CDR3 sequence reads: CASSTTQGREPGGTGELFF. CDR3 coding DNA: TGTGCCAGCAGCACGACGCAGGGTCGCGAACCCGGGGGCACCGGGGAGCTGTTTTTT.

The chain employs TRBV30 and TRBJ2-3; 7 nucleotides align to TRBD2. CDR3 length: 14 residues. With V trimmed by 2 bases and J by 2 bases, 4 bases remained unmatched. The V gene's germline CDR1 is GTSNPN and CDR2 SVGIG (reference sequence). This CDR3 is CAWSYGRYTDTQYF. DNA of the CDR3: TGTGCCTGGAGTTACGGGAGGTACACAGATACGCAGTATTTT.

This sequence joins TRBV5-1 and TRBJ1-2, with 10 bases that match TRBD1. The V gene's germline CDR1 is SGHRS and CDR2 YFSETQ. CDR3 length: 14 residues. J gave up 7 bases and V 3 bases, and 6 bases lay outside the gene matches. As DNA, the CDR3 is TGCGCCAGCAGCTCAACGGGACAGGGGTTTGGCTACACCTTC. Protein product: CASSSTGQGFGYTF.

The chain links TRBV6-4 to TRBJ2-2; D unresolved. The V end lost 7 bases, the J end lost 0 bases, and 9 bases lay between the germline ends. The germline gives CDR1 MRHNA, CDR2 SNTAGT. The CDR3 loop spans 14 amino acids. CDR3 protein: CASKFGANTGELFF. The CDR3 nucleotides read TGTGCCAGCAAGTTCGGAGCGAACACCGGGGAGCTGTTTTTT.

V gene TRBV30 combines with J gene TRBJ1-4; D is unclear. The CDR3 has 13 residues. The V end was cut by 3 bases, the J end by 3 bases, with 8 bases between. The germline V gene encodes CDR1 GTSNPN and CDR2 SVGIG (reference sequence). CDR3 DNA sequence: TGTGCCTGGAGCTCGGGGTCTAATGAAAAACTGTTTTTT. Residues: CAWSSGSNEKLFF.

The V call is TRBV5-1, the J call TRBJ2-5; 10 bases fit TRBD2. Germline loops: CDR1 SGHRS, CDR2 YFSETQ. V trimming: 5 bases; J trimming: 2 bases; junction bases outside the gene matches: 9. CDR3 length: 16 amino acids. The CDR3: CASSSVLAGAQETQYF. In DNA form, the CDR3 reads TGCGCCAGCAGTTCGGTCCTAGCGGGAGCACAAGAGACCCAGTACTTC.

This clone was seen a single time. This sequence joins TRBV28 and TRBJ2-7; TRBD1 matches 8 bases. The V gene end was trimmed by 5 bases and the J gene end by 3 bases; junction bases not matched to a gene: 9. Germline values: CDR1 MDHEN, CDR2 SYDVKM. This CDR3 is 15 amino acids long. CDR3 nucleotide sequence: TGTGCCAGCAGTCCAGGGACAGGTCCTTTCTACGAGCAGTACTTC. Encoded protein: CASSPGTGPFYEQYF. Variable domain in full (rest from reference TRBV28 and TRBJ2-7): DVKVTQSSRYLVKRTGEKVFLECVQDMDHENMFWYRQDPGLGLRLIYFSYDVKMKEKGDIPEGYSVSREKKERFSLILESASTNQTSMYLCASSPGTGPFYEQYFGPGTRLTVT.